The clone carrying this T cell receptor (beta chain) appeared a few times. What it binds is not known. Original handling: ImmunoSEQ yielded junction-only sequences lacking quality scores, so filtering differed. Method: immunoSEQ multiplex PCR; TCRdb's copy keeps in-frame clones and lacks some. That table furnishes V, J and clone size, whereas the DNA furnished D and trimming. This table has about 960,000 clones, over 60% appearing once. There were only Caucasian adults among the donors, and all lived in Nashville, Tennessee. These data are taken from a study of shared clonotypes between healthy human individuals. Overall study results and limits: Clonotypes shared by all four donors outscored non-shared clonotypes in generation probability. For naive CD4 cells, 4% to 5% of clonotypes were shared across a handful of donors.

The germline CDR1 and CDR2 sequences are SGHNT and YENEEA. CDR3 length equals 15 residues. V lost 5 bases to trimming and J lost 8 bases; unmatched junction nucleotides: 11. This sequence joins TRBV11-3 and TRBJ2-1; 8 bases are a match to TRBD2. This TCR was recovered from a man aged 18 to 29 in good health. What was sequenced was memory CD4+ T cells sorted from blood. Subset defined: CD45RA-negative fraction. CDR3: CASSHGRGGVDEQFF. Written as DNA, the CDR3 is TGTGCCAGCAGCCACGGGAGGGGAGGAGTGGATGAGCAGTTCTTC.